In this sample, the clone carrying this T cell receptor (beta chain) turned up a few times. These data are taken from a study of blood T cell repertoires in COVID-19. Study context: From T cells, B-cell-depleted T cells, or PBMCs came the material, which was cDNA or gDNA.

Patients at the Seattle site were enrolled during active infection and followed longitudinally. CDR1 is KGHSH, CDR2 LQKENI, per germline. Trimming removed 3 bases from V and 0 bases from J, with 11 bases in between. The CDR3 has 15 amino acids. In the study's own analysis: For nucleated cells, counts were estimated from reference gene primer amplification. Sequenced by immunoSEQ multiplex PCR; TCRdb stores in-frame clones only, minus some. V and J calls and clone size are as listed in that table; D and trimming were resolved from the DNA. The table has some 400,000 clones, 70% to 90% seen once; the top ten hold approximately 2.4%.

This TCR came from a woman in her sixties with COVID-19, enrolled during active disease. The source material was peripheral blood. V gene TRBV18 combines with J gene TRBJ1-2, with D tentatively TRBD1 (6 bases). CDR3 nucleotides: TGTGCCAGCTCACCGGGGGGGGCCACTAACTATGGCTACACCTTC. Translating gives CASSPGGATNYGYTF.